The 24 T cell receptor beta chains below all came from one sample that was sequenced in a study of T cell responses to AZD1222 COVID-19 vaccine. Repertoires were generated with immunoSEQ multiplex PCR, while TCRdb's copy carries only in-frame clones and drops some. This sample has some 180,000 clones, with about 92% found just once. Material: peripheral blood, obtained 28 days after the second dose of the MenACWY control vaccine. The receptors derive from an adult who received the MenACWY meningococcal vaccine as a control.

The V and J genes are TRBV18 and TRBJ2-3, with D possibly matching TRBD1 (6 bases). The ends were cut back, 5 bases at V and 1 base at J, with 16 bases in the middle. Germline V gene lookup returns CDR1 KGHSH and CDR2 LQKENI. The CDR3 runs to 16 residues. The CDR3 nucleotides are TGTGCCAGCTCATCTTCCCACAGGGAAGGCACAGATACGCAGTATTTT. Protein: CASSSSHREGTDTQYF.

CDR3 nucleotides: TGTGCCTGGAGTACTGACAGGCCCTATGGCTACACCTTC. This gives the protein CAWSTDRPYGYTF. The chain recombines TRBV30 with TRBJ1-2; D may be TRBD1 (6 bases). CDR3 length: 13 amino acids. Trimming left V 2 bases short and J 4 bases short, with 11 bases between. Germline-derived CDR1 and CDR2 are GTSNPN and SVGIG (reference sequence).

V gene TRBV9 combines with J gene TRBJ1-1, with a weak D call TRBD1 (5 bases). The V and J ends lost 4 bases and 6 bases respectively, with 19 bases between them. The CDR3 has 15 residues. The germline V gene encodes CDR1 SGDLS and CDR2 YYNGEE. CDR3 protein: CASSRNFARAAEAFF. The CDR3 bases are TGTGCCAGCAGCCGAAACTTTGCCAGGGCGGCTGAAGCTTTCTTT.

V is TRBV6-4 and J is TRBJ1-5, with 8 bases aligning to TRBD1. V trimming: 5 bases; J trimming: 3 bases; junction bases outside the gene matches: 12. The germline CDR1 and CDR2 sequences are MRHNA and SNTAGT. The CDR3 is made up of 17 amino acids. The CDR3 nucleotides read TGTGCCAGCAGTCATAAGGGACAGGCTACCCACAATCAGCCCCAGCATTTT. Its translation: CASSHKGQATHNQPQHF.

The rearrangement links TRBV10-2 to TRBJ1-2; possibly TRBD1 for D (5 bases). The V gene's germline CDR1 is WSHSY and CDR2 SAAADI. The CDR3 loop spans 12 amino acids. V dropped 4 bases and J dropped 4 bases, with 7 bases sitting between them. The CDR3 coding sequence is TGCGCCAGCAGTGGGCAGGGCTATGGCTACACCTTC. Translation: CASSGQGYGYTF.

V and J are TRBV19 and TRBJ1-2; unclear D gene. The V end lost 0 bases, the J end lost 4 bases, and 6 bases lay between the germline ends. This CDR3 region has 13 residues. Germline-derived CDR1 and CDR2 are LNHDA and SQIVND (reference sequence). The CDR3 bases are TGTGCCAGTAGTATAGACAGACGCTATGGCTACACCTTC. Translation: CASSIDRRYGYTF.

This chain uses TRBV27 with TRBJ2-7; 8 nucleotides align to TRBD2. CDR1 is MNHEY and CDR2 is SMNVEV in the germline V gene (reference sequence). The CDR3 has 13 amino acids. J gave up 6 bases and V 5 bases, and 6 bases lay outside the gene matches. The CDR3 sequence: CASSPGLEGEQYF. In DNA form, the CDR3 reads TGTGCCAGCAGTCCGGGACTAGAAGGCGAGCAGTACTTC.

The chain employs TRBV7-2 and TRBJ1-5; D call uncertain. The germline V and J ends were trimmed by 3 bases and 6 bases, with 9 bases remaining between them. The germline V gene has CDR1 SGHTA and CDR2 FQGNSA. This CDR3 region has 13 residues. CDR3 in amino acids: CASSFTLGQPQHF. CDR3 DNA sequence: TGTGCCAGCAGCTTCACCCTGGGTCAGCCCCAGCATTTT.

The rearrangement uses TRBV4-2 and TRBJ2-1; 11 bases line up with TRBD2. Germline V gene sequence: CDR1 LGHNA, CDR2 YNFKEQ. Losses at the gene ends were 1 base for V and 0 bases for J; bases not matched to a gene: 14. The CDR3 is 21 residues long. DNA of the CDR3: TGTGCCAGCAGCCAAGTCTCGTTTACTAGCGGGAGAGGGGGCTCCTACAATGAGCAGTTCTTC. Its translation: CASSQVSFTSGRGGSYNEQFF.

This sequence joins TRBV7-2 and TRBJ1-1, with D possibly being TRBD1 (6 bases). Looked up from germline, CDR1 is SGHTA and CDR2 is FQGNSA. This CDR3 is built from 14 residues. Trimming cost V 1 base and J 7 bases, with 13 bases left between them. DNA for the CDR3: TGTGCCAGCAGCTTAGTAATGAAGGGGGTTGAAGCTTTCTTT. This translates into CASSLVMKGVEAFF.

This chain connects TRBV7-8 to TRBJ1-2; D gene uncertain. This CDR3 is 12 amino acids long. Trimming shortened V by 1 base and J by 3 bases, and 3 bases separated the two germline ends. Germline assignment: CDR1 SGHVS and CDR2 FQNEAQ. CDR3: CASSLGYYGYTF. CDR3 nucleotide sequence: TGTGCCAGCAGCTTAGGGTACTATGGCTACACCTTC.

CDR3 in DNA: TGTGCCAGTAGTACCAGACTAGCGGGAGTATCGAGCAATGAGCAGTTCTTC. Protein product: CASSTRLAGVSSNEQFF. The chain recombines TRBV19 with TRBJ2-1; 12 nucleotides line up with TRBD2. The V and J ends lost 4 bases and 6 bases, in that order; junction bases with no gene match: 10. This CDR3 has 17 amino acids. Per germline, CDR1 LNHDA and CDR2 SQIVND (reference sequence).

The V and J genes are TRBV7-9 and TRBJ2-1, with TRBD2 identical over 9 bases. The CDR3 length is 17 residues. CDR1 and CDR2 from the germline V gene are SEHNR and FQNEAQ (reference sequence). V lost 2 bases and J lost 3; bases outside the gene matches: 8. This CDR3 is CASSLRSSGGLYNEQFF. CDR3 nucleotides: TGTGCCAGCAGCTTAAGGAGTAGCGGGGGTCTCTACAATGAGCAGTTCTTC.

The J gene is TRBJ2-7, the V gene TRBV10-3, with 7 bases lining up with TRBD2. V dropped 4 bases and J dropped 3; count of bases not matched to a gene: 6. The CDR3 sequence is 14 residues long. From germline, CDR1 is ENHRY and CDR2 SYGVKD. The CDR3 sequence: CAISGETSVYEQYF. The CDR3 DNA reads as TGTGCCATCAGTGGCGAAACTAGCGTCTACGAGCAGTACTTC.

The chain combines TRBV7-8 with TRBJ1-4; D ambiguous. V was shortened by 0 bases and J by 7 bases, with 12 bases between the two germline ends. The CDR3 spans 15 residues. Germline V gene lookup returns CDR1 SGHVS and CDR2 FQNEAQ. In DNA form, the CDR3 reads TGTGCCAGCAGCTTAGCGCCGGCTACCGTTGAAAAACTGTTTTTT. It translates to CASSLAPATVEKLFF.

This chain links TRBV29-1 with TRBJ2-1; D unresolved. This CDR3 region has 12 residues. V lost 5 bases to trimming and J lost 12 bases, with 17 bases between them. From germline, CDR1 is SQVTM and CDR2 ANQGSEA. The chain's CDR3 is CSVPQSGQRQFF. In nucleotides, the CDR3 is TGCAGCGTTCCCCAATCCGGCCAGCGGCAGTTCTTC.

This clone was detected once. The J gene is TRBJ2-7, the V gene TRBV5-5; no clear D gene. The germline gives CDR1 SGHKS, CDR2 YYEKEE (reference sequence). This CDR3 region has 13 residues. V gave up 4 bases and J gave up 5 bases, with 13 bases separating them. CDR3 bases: TGTGCCAGCAGCGCGAGCAGCCCCCACGAGCAGTACTTC. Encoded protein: CASSASSPHEQYF.

CDR3 amino acids: CATRAFEQYF. In DNA, the CDR3 is TGTGCCACCCGGGCATTCGAGCAGTACTTC. The rearrangement links TRBV28 to TRBJ2-7; D is uncertain. The CDR3 extends over 10 amino acids. V lost 10 bases to trimming and J lost 6 bases, with 10 bases between them. Germline V gene data show CDR1 as MDHEN and CDR2 as SYDVKM. The full variable domain, completed using reference TRBV28 and TRBJ2-7, is DVKVTQSSRYLVKRTGEKVFLECVQDMDHENMFWYRQDPGLGLRLIYFSYDVKMKEKGDIPEGYSVSREKKERFSLILESASTNQTSMYLCATRAFEQYFGPGTRLTVT.

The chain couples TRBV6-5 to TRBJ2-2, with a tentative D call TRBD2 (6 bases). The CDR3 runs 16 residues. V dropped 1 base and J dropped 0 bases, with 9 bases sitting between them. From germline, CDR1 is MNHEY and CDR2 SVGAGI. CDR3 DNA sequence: TGTGCCAGCAGTTACTTGGGACTTCCGAACACCGGGGAGCTGTTTTTT. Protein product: CASSYLGLPNTGELFF.

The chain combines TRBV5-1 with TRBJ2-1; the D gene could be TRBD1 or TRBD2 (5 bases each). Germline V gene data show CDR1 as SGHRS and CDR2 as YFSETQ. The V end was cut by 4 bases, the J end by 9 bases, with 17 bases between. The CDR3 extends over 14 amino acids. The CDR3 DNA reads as TGCGCCAGCAGCCTAGGGCCTGCTGGGGGTGAGCAGTTCTTC. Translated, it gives CASSLGPAGGEQFF.

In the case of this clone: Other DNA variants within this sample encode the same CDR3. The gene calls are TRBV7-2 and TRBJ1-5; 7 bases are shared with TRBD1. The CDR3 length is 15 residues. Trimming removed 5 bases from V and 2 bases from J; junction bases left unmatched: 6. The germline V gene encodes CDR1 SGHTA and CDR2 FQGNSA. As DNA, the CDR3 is TGTGCCAGCAGCAGTCGACAGGGCGGCAATCAGCCCCAGCATTTT. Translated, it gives CASSSRQGGNQPQHF.

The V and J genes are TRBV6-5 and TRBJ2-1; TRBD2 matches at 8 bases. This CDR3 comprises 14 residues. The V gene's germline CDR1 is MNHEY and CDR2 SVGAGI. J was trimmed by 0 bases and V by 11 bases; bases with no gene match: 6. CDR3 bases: TGTGCCGGAAGGCTAGCGGGCTCCTACAATGAGCAGTTCTTC. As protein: CAGRLAGSYNEQFF.

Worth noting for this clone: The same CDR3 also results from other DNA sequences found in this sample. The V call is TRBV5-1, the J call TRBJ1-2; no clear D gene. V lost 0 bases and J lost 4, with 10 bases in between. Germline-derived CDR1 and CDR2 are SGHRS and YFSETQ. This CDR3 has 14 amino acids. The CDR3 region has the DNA TGCGCCAGCAGCTTGGAAGGCAGACCCTATGGCTACACCTTC. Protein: CASSLEGRPYGYTF.

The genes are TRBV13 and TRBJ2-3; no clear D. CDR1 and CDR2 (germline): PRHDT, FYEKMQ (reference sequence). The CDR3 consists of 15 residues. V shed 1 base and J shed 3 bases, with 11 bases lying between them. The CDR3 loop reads CASSLVSRRTDTQYF. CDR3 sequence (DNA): TGTGCCAGCAGCTTAGTGTCTCGAAGAACAGATACGCAGTATTTT.